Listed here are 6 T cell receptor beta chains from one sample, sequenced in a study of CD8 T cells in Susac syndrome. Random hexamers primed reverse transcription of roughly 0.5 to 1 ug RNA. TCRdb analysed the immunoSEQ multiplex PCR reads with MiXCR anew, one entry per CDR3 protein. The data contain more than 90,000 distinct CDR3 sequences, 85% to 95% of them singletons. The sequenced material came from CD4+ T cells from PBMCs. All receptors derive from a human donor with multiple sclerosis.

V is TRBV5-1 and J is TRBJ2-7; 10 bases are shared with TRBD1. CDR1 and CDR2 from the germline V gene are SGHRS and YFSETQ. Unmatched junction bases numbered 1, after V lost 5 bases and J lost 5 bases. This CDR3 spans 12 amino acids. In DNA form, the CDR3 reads TGCGCCAGCAGGGACAGGGGGAACGAGCAGTACTTC. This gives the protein CASRDRGNEQYF.

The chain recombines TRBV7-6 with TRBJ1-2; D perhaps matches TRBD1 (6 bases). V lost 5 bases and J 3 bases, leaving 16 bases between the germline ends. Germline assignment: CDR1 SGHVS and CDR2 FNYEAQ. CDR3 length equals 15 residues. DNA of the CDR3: TGTGCCAGCAGCCCAGGTGCGGGGGGGCACTATGGCTACACCTTC. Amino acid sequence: CASSPGAGGHYGYTF.

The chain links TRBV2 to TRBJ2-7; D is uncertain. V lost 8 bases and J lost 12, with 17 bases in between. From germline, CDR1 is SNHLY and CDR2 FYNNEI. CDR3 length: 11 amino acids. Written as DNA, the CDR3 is TGTGCCAGCGCACAAGGACCACCAGGGTACTTC. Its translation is CASAQGPPGYF.

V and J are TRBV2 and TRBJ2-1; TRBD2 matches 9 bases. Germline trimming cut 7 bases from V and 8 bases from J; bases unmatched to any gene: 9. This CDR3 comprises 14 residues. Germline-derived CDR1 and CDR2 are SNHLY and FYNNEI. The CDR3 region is CASNPLRGGHEQFF. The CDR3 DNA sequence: TGTGCCAGCAATCCCCTGCGGGGGGGCCATGAGCAGTTCTTC.

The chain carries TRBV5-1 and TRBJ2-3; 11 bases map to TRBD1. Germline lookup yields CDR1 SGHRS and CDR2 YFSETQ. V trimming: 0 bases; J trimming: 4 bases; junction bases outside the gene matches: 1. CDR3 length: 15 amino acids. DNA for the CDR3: TGCGCCAGCAGCTTGGCGGGACAGGGGGCAGATACGCAGTATTTT. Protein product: CASSLAGQGADTQYF.

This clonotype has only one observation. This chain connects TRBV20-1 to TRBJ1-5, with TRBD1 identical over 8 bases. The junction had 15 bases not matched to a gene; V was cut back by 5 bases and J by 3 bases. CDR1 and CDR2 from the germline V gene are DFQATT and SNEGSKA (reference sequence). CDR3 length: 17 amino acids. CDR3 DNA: TGCAGTGCTGTGGACAGGGTACTATTTCGGACCAATCAGCCCCAGCATTTT. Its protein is CSAVDRVLFRTNQPQHF.